A single sample is the source of the 26 T cell receptor beta chains below, sequenced in a study of cytomegalovirus exposure and HLA in healthy donors. A multiplex PCR was run with 60 Vbeta primers and 13 Jbeta primers. Some clones are missing from TCRdb's copy, which holds only in-frame ones; the method was immunoSEQ multiplex PCR. The sample shows about 190,000 clones, 75% to 80% of them seen only once. The source material was PBMCs. The receptor source for this set is a young woman in good health and CMV-seropositive.

This clone was found a few times. CDR3 sequence: CASSKSTGNTGELFF. The CDR3 DNA sequence: TGTGCCAGCAGCAAAAGCACAGGCAACACCGGGGAGCTGTTTTTT. The chain employs TRBV21-1 and TRBJ2-2; the D segment call TRBD1 is taken from the table without a DNA check. TRBV21-1 is assigned pseudogene status. The CDR3 is 15 residues long.

The rearrangement links TRBV5-1 to TRBJ2-1; a possible D gene is TRBD2 (6 bases). The CDR3 runs 13 residues. Germline-derived CDR1 and CDR2 are SGHRS and YFSETQ. The V end lost 4 bases, the J end lost 8 bases, and 13 bases lay between the germline ends. DNA of the CDR3: TGCGCCAGCAGCCGTGGGACTTTGGATGAGCAGTTCTTC. It is translated as CASSRGTLDEQFF.

The chain carries TRBV28 and TRBJ1-1; D is ambiguous. Germline assignment: CDR1 MDHEN and CDR2 SYDVKM. The CDR3 is 11 amino acids. V gave up 8 bases and J gave up 1 base, with 5 bases separating them. The CDR3 DNA is TGTGCCAGCTGTAGGAACACTGAAGCTTTCTTT. Encoded protein: CASCRNTEAFF.

The V call is TRBV5-1, the J call TRBJ2-1; a weak D match, TRBD2 (6 bases). Germline assignment: CDR1 SGHRS and CDR2 YFSETQ. CDR3 size: 15 residues. V lost 3 bases and J lost 9, with 19 bases in between. The CDR3 nucleotides read TGCGCCAGCAGCTGGCCGGGCGGGATAGGGAGTGAGCAGTTCTTC. Protein product: CASSWPGGIGSEQFF.

The V gene is TRBV12-5, the J gene TRBJ1-2; possibly TRBD1 for D (6 bases). Germline values: CDR1 LGHNT, CDR2 FRNRAP. With 1 base removed from V and 5 bases from J, the gap between germline ends came to 8 bases. The CDR3 has 13 amino acids. The CDR3 nucleotides read TGTGCTAGTGGTTTGGACAGGGATTATGGCTACACCTTC. Amino acid sequence: CASGLDRDYGYTF.

With regard to this clone: A read error may produce the germline difference seen at one junction end. Here the CDR3 DNA reads TGTTCCAGCAGCTTATTAGGAGGGGTCCATGGCTACACCTTC. Translation: CSSSLLGGVHGYTF. The rearrangement uses TRBV7-9 and TRBJ1-2, with D tentatively TRBD1 (5 bases). Germline CDR1 and CDR2: SEHNR and FQNEAQ (reference sequence). The CDR3 is 14 amino acids.

The J gene is TRBJ1-2, the V gene TRBV28; D might be TRBD1 (6 bases). V was trimmed by 2 bases and J by 4 bases, leaving 17 bases between them. Germline CDR1 reads MDHEN; CDR2 reads SYDVKM. CDR3 length: 16 residues. CDR3 nucleotides: TGTGCCAGCAGTTTACCGGGACACCTATCGCGCTATGGCTACACCTTC. Translating it yields CASSLPGHLSRYGYTF.

The gene calls are TRBV2 and TRBJ2-7; perhaps TRBD1 as D (6 bases). Trimming pared 6 bases from V and 1 base from J, leaving 16 bases between. The CDR3 runs 15 residues. CDR1 and CDR2 (germline): SNHLY, FYNNEI. In DNA form, the CDR3 reads TGTGCCAGCAGGGAGAAACTCCAGGGGTCCTACGAGCAGTACTTC. Translation: CASREKLQGSYEQYF. The complete variable domain, with remaining parts taken from reference TRBV2 and TRBJ2-7, reads EPEVTQTPSHQVTQMGQEVILRCVPISNHLYFYWYRQILGQKVEFLVSFYNNEISEKSEIFDDQFSVERPDGSNFTLKIRSTKLEDSAMYFCASREKLQGSYEQYFGPGTRLTVT.

This chain links TRBV5-1 with TRBJ2-2, with 12 bases fitting TRBD2. The CDR3 totals 14 residues. Germline trimming cut 4 bases from V and 6 bases from J; bases unmatched to any gene: 1. From germline, CDR1 is SGHRS and CDR2 YFSETQ. DNA for the CDR3: TGCGCCAGCAGCCTAGCGGGGGGGCCCGGGGAGCTGTTTTTT. Amino acid sequence: CASSLAGGPGELFF. The whole variable domain, filled in from reference TRBV5-1 and TRBJ2-2, reads KAGVTQTPRYLIKTRGQQVTLSCSPISGHRSVSWYQQTPGQGLQFLFEYFSETQRNKGNFPGRFSGRQFSNSRSEMNVSTLELGDSALYLCASSLAGGPGELFFGEGSRLTVL.

This chain uses TRBV2 with TRBJ1-5; 12 bases line up with TRBD1. V shed 6 bases, J shed 11 bases, and the junction held 8 bases outside the gene matches. Germline values: CDR1 SNHLY, CDR2 FYNNEI. The length of the CDR3 is 14 residues. CDR3 protein: CASRKGTGGEAQHF. As DNA, the CDR3 is TGTGCCAGCAGAAAGGGGACAGGGGGCGAAGCCCAGCATTTT.

V gene TRBV6-5 combines with J gene TRBJ1-1; 7 bases are a match to TRBD1. The CDR3 loop spans 14 amino acids. V lost 5 bases, J lost 10 bases, and 13 bases stayed unmatched. Looked up from germline, CDR1 is MNHEY and CDR2 is SVGAGI. The CDR3 loop is CASSRDRAEGRAFF. The CDR3 DNA sequence: TGTGCCAGCAGTAGGGACAGAGCCGAGGGTCGAGCTTTCTTT.

With respect to this clone: At the DNA level, this CDR3 is encoded by other sequences in the same sample as well. This chain uses TRBV27 with TRBJ2-2, with unresolved D. Trimming pared 5 bases from V and 4 bases from J, leaving 2 bases between. Germline CDR1 is MNHEY and CDR2 is SMNVEV (reference sequence). The length of the CDR3 is 11 residues. The CDR3 spells CASSRTGELFF. In DNA, the CDR3 is TGTGCCAGCAGTCGCACCGGGGAGCTGTTTTTT.

As for this clone: At one boundary the junction diverges from the germline segment, which might be a read error. This sequence joins TRBV7-9 and TRBJ1-2, with D perhaps TRBD1 (5 bases). The CDR3 loop spans 12 amino acids. Per germline, CDR1 SEHNR and CDR2 FQNEAQ (reference sequence). CDR3 in DNA: TGTTCCAGCAGCTTAGAGGGGTTCGGCTACACCTTC. As protein: CSSSLEGFGYTF.

This chain joins TRBV7-6 and TRBJ1-1; tentatively, D is TRBD1 (6 bases). Trimming left V 1 base short and J 4 bases short, with 10 bases between. The germline V gene encodes CDR1 SGHVS and CDR2 FNYEAQ. This CDR3 region has 14 residues. The CDR3 is CASSLEQGRTEAFF. The CDR3 coding sequence is TGTGCCAGCAGCTTAGAGCAGGGGCGCACTGAAGCTTTCTTT.

The chain recombines TRBV6-5 with TRBJ2-7; TRBD1 matches at 7 bases. The ends lost 0 bases at V and 1 base at J; junction bases unmatched: 3. Germline values: CDR1 MNHEY, CDR2 SVGAGI. There are 15 residues in the CDR3. CDR3 sequence reads: CASSYSGTASYEQYF. DNA of the CDR3: TGTGCCAGCAGTTACTCTGGGACAGCTTCCTACGAGCAGTACTTC.

The V gene is TRBV6-5, the J gene TRBJ2-7; 12 nucleotides line up with TRBD2. The germline V gene has CDR1 MNHEY and CDR2 SVGAGI. The CDR3 contains 14 residues. V shed 7 bases, J shed 5 bases, and the junction held 6 bases outside the gene matches. CDR3 amino acids: CASIQLAGGHEQYF. CDR3 DNA: TGTGCCAGCATCCAACTAGCGGGAGGCCACGAGCAGTACTTC.

Concerning this clone: One junction end disagrees with the germline gene, perhaps due to a read error. J is TRBJ2-2 and V is TRBV7-7; D remains unclear. CDR1 and CDR2 from the germline V gene are SSHAT and FNYEAQ (reference sequence). The CDR3 is 14 residues long. The CDR3 sequence: CASSLVGNTGELFF. CDR3 DNA sequence: TGTGCTAGCAGCTTGGTCGGGAACACCGGGGAGCTGTTTTTT.

The genes are TRBV5-6 and TRBJ1-3; 8 bases line up with TRBD1. Germline CDR1 SGHDT, CDR2 YYEEEE. CDR3 size: 17 residues. J lost 2 bases, V lost 2 bases, and 9 bases had no gene match. This CDR3 is CASSFGTGLHTGNTIYF. The CDR3 DNA is TGTGCCAGCAGCTTTGGGACAGGCCTTCATACTGGAAACACCATATATTTT.

This chain links TRBV4-3 with TRBJ2-3; D is ambiguous. Germline V gives CDR1 LGHNA, CDR2 YSLEER. CDR3 length: 16 amino acids. Trimming took off 0 bases at V and 0 bases at J, with 10 bases between the two ends. The CDR3 region has the DNA TGCGCCAGCAGCCAAGAGGGCACTCCTAGCACAGATACGCAGTATTTT. Translation: CASSQEGTPSTDTQYF.

This clone showed up just a few times. This CDR3 reads CASSLGTGERLREQYF. The DNA for the CDR3 is TGTGCCAGCAGCTTGGGGACAGGCGAACGTCTTCGGGAGCAGTACTTC. The chain couples TRBV5-4 to TRBJ2-7, with 7 positions matching TRBD1. The J segment lost 7 bases and the V segment lost 0 bases, leaving 13 bases of the junction unmatched. CDR3 length: 16 residues. Per the germline V gene, CDR1 is SGHNT and CDR2 is YYREEE (reference sequence).

This chain uses TRBV27 with TRBJ2-1; 10 bases are shared with TRBD2. V lost 5 bases, J lost 4 bases, and 2 bases stayed unmatched. Germline assignment: CDR1 MNHEY and CDR2 SMNVEV (reference sequence). CDR3 size: 14 residues. The CDR3 DNA follows: TGTGCCAGCAGTCTTAGCGGGAGGTACAATGAGCAGTTCTTC. This sequence encodes CASSLSGRYNEQFF.

This chain joins TRBV19 and TRBJ1-1, with D possibly TRBD1 on 5 matching bases. The germline CDR1 and CDR2 sequences are LNHDA and SQIVND (reference sequence). Trimming took 6 bases from V and 5 from J, leaving 13 bases between them. The CDR3 length is 13 residues. As DNA, the CDR3 is TGTGCCAGTAGCCTAAGGGAGGGGACTGAAGCTTTCTTT. Residues: CASSLREGTEAFF.

V and J are TRBV2 and TRBJ2-1, with TRBD1 matching over 9 bases. The germline V gene has CDR1 SNHLY and CDR2 FYNNEI. The CDR3 has 16 amino acids. The V segment lost 6 bases and the J segment 1 base; nucleotides outside the gene matches: 7. CDR3 DNA sequence: TGTGCCAGCAGCCGGGACAGGGACCCTTCCTACAATGAGCAGTTCTTC. Its translation is CASSRDRDPSYNEQFF.

Comment on this clone: Other DNA sequences from this sample encode an identical CDR3 as well. The chain is built from TRBV19 and TRBJ2-1; TRBD1 agrees at 7 bases. CDR3 length: 14 amino acids. V lost 4 bases and J lost 2; bases outside the gene matches: 2. Per germline, CDR1 LNHDA and CDR2 SQIVND (reference sequence). The CDR3 DNA follows: TGTGCCAGTAGTAGGACAGGCCCCTACAATGAGCAGTTCTTC. Translation: CASSRTGPYNEQFF.

The rearrangement links TRBV28 to TRBJ2-7, with 8 positions matching TRBD1. Germline-derived CDR1 and CDR2 are MDHEN and SYDVKM. Germline trimming cut 3 bases from V and 6 bases from J; bases unmatched to any gene: 19. CDR3 length: 18 residues. CDR3 in DNA: TGTGCCAGCAGTTTGTGGACAGGGATCGGGTTGGGGGTGGGCGAGCAGTACTTC. Translation gives CASSLWTGIGLGVGEQYF.

Here the CDR3 reads CASSHRTVAGTQYF. The CDR3 DNA reads TGTGCCAGCAGCCACCGGACAGTTGCGGGGACCCAGTACTTC. The rearrangement joins TRBV14 to TRBJ2-5, with D tentatively TRBD1 (6 bases). The CDR3 contains 14 residues. V lost 3 bases and J lost 7, with 15 bases in between. CDR1 is SGHDN and CDR2 is FVKESK in the germline V gene. The full variable domain, completed using reference TRBV14 and TRBJ2-5, is EAGVTQFPSHSVIEKGQTVTLRCDPISGHDNLYWYRRVMGKEIKFLLHFVKESKQDESGMPNNRFLAERTGGTYSTLKVQPAELEDSGVYFCASSHRTVAGTQYFGPGTRLLVL.